This record covers a single T cell receptor (beta chain). Its matching antigen is unknown. Assay used: immunoSEQ multiplex PCR; TCRdb lists only in-frame clones, some missing. The sample contains 89,000 or so clones, 88% of which appear only once. The entry originates in a study of OX40 agonist ivuxolimab in advanced cancers. For the study at large: Under the entry rules, prior anti-PD-1, anti-PD-L1 or anti-CTLA-4 therapy was allowed, and approximately 40% had some. Study-level results: Some nonresponders also had low normalized T-cell clonal expansion. CD4+ and CD8+ blood T cells expanded clonally by week 6 at 0.1 to 3.0 mg/kg.

The CDR3 sequence is 15 residues long. The germline V and J ends were trimmed by 3 bases and 5 bases, with 15 bases remaining between them. Germline loops: CDR1 LGHNT, CDR2 FRNRAP. The chain recombines TRBV12-5 with TRBJ2-3, with D perhaps TRBD2 (7 bases). The origin of this receptor is an adult with an advanced solid tumor such as melanoma, head and neck, liver or kidney cancer. This specimen consisted of CD4+ or CD8+ T cells sorted from blood, obtained in a trial of the OX40 agonist ivuxolimab. DNA of the CDR3: TGTGCTAGTGGTTTTGGCGGGGGCGAGCAAGATACGCAGTATTTT. Translation gives CASGFGGGEQDTQYF.